This T cell receptor beta chain was recorded in a study of cytomegalovirus exposure and HLA in healthy donors. The study ran its PCR with 60 Vbeta and 13 Jbeta primers. TCRdb's table, derived via immunoSEQ multiplex PCR, lists solely in-frame clones and lacks some. The sample includes more than 90,000 clones, approximately 81% of them seen just once. Losses at the gene ends were 3 bases for V and 4 bases for J; bases not matched to a gene: 1. The CDR3 covers 13 residues. In germline, CDR1 is MNHEY, CDR2 SMNVEV (reference sequence). Material: PBMCs. The chain carries TRBV27 and TRBJ1-2; the match to TRBD1 covers 8 bases. This receptor was obtained from a woman aged 70-85 years in good health and CMV-seropositive. The CDR3 loop is CASSFTGGYGYTF. Written as DNA, the CDR3 is TGTGCCAGCAGTTTTACAGGGGGCTATGGCTACACCTTC.